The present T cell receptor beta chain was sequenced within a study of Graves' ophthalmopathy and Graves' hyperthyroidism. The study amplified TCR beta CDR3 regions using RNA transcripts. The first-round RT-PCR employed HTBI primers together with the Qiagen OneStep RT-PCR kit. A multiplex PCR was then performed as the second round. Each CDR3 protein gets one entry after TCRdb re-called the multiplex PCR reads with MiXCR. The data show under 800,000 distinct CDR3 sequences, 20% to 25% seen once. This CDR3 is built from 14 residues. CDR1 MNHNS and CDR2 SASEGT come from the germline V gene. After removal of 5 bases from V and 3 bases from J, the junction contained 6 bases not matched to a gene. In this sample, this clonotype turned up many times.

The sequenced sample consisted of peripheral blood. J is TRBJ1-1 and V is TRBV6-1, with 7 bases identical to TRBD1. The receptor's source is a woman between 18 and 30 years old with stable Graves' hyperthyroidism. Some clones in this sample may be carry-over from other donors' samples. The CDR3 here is CASSKQGSDTEAFF. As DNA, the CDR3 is TGTGCCAGCAGTAAACAGGGGTCTGACACTGAAGCTTTCTTT.